The 21 T cell receptor beta chains below all came from one sample that was sequenced in a study of cytomegalovirus exposure and HLA in healthy donors. PCR amplification relied on 60 Vbeta primers (plus 13 Jbeta primers). TCRdb keeps only in-frame clones here, not all; method: immunoSEQ multiplex PCR. The sample has 140,000 or so clones, roughly 76% seen once. The sequenced sample was PBMCs. Every receptor here comes from a female donor in good health and CMV-seronegative.

The rearrangement joins TRBV28 to TRBJ1-2; D might be TRBD1 (5 bases). The germline V and J ends were trimmed by 6 bases and 4 bases, with 21 bases remaining between them. Germline V gene sequence: CDR1 MDHEN, CDR2 SYDVKM. The CDR3 has 16 amino acids. CDR3 sequence: CASRYPGLEGFYGYTF. The CDR3 DNA follows: TGTGCCAGCAGGTACCCGGGACTGGAGGGGTTCTATGGCTACACCTTC.

The genes are TRBV7-9 and TRBJ2-2, with D unclear. V was trimmed by 7 bases and J by 5 bases, leaving 5 bases between them. Looked up from germline, CDR1 is SEHNR and CDR2 is FQNEAQ (reference sequence). The CDR3 has 11 residues. The CDR3 loop reads CASTPTGELFF. Written as DNA, the CDR3 is TGTGCCAGCACCCCTACCGGGGAGCTGTTTTTT.

The genes are TRBV7-9 and TRBJ2-5, with TRBD1 matching over 8 bases. The V gene's germline CDR1 is SEHNR and CDR2 FQNEAQ (reference sequence). V was pared by 6 bases and J by 3 bases, with 3 bases of the junction left unmatched. The CDR3 has 13 amino acids. CDR3 bases: TGTGCCAGCAGACCGACAGGGGAAGAGACCCAGTACTTC. This translates into CASRPTGEETQYF.

The chain recombines TRBV15 with TRBJ2-7, with TRBD2 matching 7 bases. This CDR3 region has 15 residues. Germline V gene data show CDR1 as LNHNV and CDR2 as YYDKDF (reference sequence). Trimming cost V 0 bases and J 4 bases; bases outside gene matches: 6. The CDR3 spells CATSREGGSGYEQYF. As DNA, the CDR3 is TGTGCCACCAGCAGAGAGGGGGGGTCGGGGTACGAGCAGTACTTC.

This clone was recorded a few times. The CDR3 reads CASSPQGAGTNTEAFF. The CDR3 DNA is TGTGCCAGCTCACCCCAGGGGGCGGGTACGAACACTGAAGCTTTCTTT. The chain links TRBV18 to TRBJ1-1, with 8 bases identical to TRBD1. CDR3 length: 16 residues. CDR1 and CDR2 from the germline V gene are KGHSH and LQKENI. Unmatched junction bases numbered 7, after V lost 3 bases and J lost 1 base.

The V call is TRBV10-2, the J call TRBJ2-2, with 8 bases lining up with TRBD1. The CDR3 sequence is 14 residues long. Trimming at V came to 8 bases and at J to 4 bases, leaving 6 bases not matched to a gene. Germline CDR1 WSHSY, CDR2 SAAADI. CDR3 in amino acids: CASGQGGVTGELFF. Here the CDR3 DNA reads TGCGCCAGCGGACAGGGAGGCGTCACCGGGGAGCTGTTTTTT.

This clone was observed a single time. The rearrangement joins TRBV14 to TRBJ2-5; 9 nucleotides match TRBD1. V lost 0 bases to trimming and J lost 2 bases; unmatched junction nucleotides: 10. The CDR3 sequence is 18 residues long. The germline V gene encodes CDR1 SGHDN and CDR2 FVKESK. The CDR3 region has the DNA TGTGCCAGCAGCCAAGATACTGACAGGGGGGATAAGCAAGAGACCCAGTACTTC. This gives the protein CASSQDTDRGDKQETQYF.

V usage is TRBV2 and J usage is TRBJ2-6; perhaps TRBD1 as D (5 bases). The CDR3 totals 15 residues. V gave up 4 bases and J gave up 0 bases, with 7 bases separating them. CDR1 and CDR2 (germline): SNHLY, FYNNEI. The CDR3, as DNA: TGTGCCAGCAGTGTGGGGCTCTCTGGGGCCAACGTCCTGACTTTC. Translated: CASSVGLSGANVLTF. Full variable domain (missing parts from reference TRBV2 and TRBJ2-6): EPEVTQTPSHQVTQMGQEVILRCVPISNHLYFYWYRQILGQKVEFLVSFYNNEISEKSEIFDDQFSVERPDGSNFTLKIRSTKLEDSAMYFCASSVGLSGANVLTFGAGSRLTVL.

The rearrangement joins TRBV4-1 to TRBJ2-7; D ambiguous. The CDR3 length is 14 residues. Germline V gene sequence: CDR1 MGHRA, CDR2 YSYEKL. V lost 0 bases and J lost 1, with 7 bases in between. Here the CDR3 reads CASSQDDRSYEQYF. The CDR3 DNA follows: TGCGCCAGCAGCCAAGATGATCGGTCCTACGAGCAGTACTTC.

The chain couples TRBV6-5 to TRBJ2-7; TRBD2 matches at 7 bases. The junction had 11 bases not matched to a gene; V was cut back by 6 bases and J by 3 bases. The CDR3 is made up of 15 amino acids. Germline V gives CDR1 MNHEY, CDR2 SVGAGI. The CDR3 is CASRGRDGGNYEQYF. The CDR3, as DNA: TGTGCCAGCAGGGGACGGGACGGGGGGAACTACGAGCAGTACTTC.

The chain combines TRBV18 with TRBJ1-1; D is possibly TRBD1 (5 bases). Between the trimmed V and J ends, which lost 3 bases and 2 bases, there was a span of 16 bases. Looked up from germline, CDR1 is KGHSH and CDR2 is LQKENI. CDR3 length equals 16 residues. The CDR3 nucleotides are TGTGCCAGCTCACCCCCCGCTGGGGCGATAAACACTGAAGCTTTCTTT. Protein product: CASSPPAGAINTEAFF.

This chain uses TRBV7-9 with TRBJ1-2, with D unresolved. The CDR3 spans 15 residues. Germline-derived CDR1 and CDR2 are SEHNR and FQNEAQ (reference sequence). The V and J ends lost 2 bases and 3 bases respectively, with 13 bases between them. The CDR3: CASSLRPSSDYGYTF. The CDR3 DNA is TGTGCCAGCAGCTTACGCCCCTCGAGTGACTATGGCTACACCTTC. Filled out from reference TRBV7-9 and TRBJ1-2, the complete variable domain reads DTGVSQNPRHKITKRGQNVTFRCDPISEHNRLYWYRQTLGQGPEFLTYFQNEAQLEKSRLLSDRFSAERPKGSFSTLEIQRTEQGDSAMYLCASSLRPSSDYGYTFGSGTRLTVV.

The chain couples TRBV27 to TRBJ2-1; 11 bases agree with TRBD2. Germline lookup yields CDR1 MNHEY and CDR2 SMNVEV (reference sequence). V shed 6 bases, J shed 9 bases, and the junction held 10 bases outside the gene matches. The CDR3 spans 15 residues. CDR3 sequence (DNA): TGTGCCAGCAGCATTAGAGGACTAGCGGGCATTGAGCAGTTCTTC. Translation: CASSIRGLAGIEQFF.

This clone has just a few counts. The chain recombines TRBV19 with TRBJ1-1; D perhaps matches TRBD1 (5 bases). The germline CDR1 and CDR2 sequences are LNHDA and SQIVND (reference sequence). Trimming stripped 5 bases from V and 3 bases from J, with 10 bases between. The CDR3 totals 13 residues. CDR3 coding DNA: TGTGCCAGTAGTGTTAAAGGGGACACTGAAGCTTTCTTT. It codes for CASSVKGDTEAFF.

CDR3 sequence: CASSIGQRGYTF. In nucleotides, the CDR3 is TGTGCCAGTAGTATAGGACAACGGGGCTACACCTTC. The J gene is TRBJ1-2, the V gene TRBV19; D ambiguous. Germline assignment: CDR1 LNHDA and CDR2 SQIVND (reference sequence). The CDR3 has 12 residues. V was cut by 1 base and J by 8 bases, with 8 bases left in between.

This chain uses TRBV11-2 with TRBJ1-5, with D hard to call. Germline assignment: CDR1 SGHAT and CDR2 FQNNGV. There are 13 residues in the CDR3. V shed 1 base and J shed 10 bases, with 11 bases lying between them. The CDR3 region is CASSLGLEGPQHF. The CDR3 bases are TGTGCCAGCAGCTTAGGGCTGGAGGGCCCCCAGCATTTT.

The chain links TRBV6-5 to TRBJ1-2, with a weak D call TRBD1 (6 bases). The germline V and J ends were trimmed by 6 bases and 8 bases, with 19 bases remaining between them. This CDR3 is built from 14 residues. CDR1 and CDR2 from the germline V gene are MNHEY and SVGAGI. The CDR3 region has the DNA TGTGCCAGCAGCCGTGGACAGTTAGATCTGGGCTACACCTTC. Translating gives CASSRGQLDLGYTF.

The rearrangement uses TRBV5-4 and TRBJ2-1, with 7 positions matching TRBD2. Germline V gene lookup returns CDR1 SGHNT and CDR2 YYREEE (reference sequence). CDR3 size: 15 residues. With 0 bases clipped from V and 4 bases from J, the junction kept 4 bases outside the gene matches. CDR3 coding DNA: TGTGCCAGCAGCTTGGGCGGGAGCAGGTACAATGAGCAGTTCTTC. Protein product: CASSLGGSRYNEQFF.

The rearrangement joins TRBV7-9 to TRBJ2-5; 7 bases align to TRBD1. V shed 1 base and J 2 bases; nucleotides not matched to a gene: 1. Germline lookup yields CDR1 SEHNR and CDR2 FQNEAQ (reference sequence). The CDR3 is made up of 14 amino acids. Here the CDR3 DNA reads TGTGCCAGCAGCTTAGGCAGGGGGCAAGAGACCCAGTACTTC. Translating gives CASSLGRGQETQYF.

The V and J genes are TRBV5-4 and TRBJ2-7, with TRBD1 identical over 7 bases. The CDR3 is 16 residues long. V shed 6 bases and J 4 bases; nucleotides not matched to a gene: 16. Germline CDR1 SGHNT, CDR2 YYREEE (reference sequence). In DNA form, the CDR3 reads TGTGCCAGCACCAGGTCGACAGGGTCGATTACTTACGAGCAGTACTTC. It encodes CASTRSTGSITYEQYF.

This sequence joins TRBV6-1 and TRBJ1-5; weak D call: TRBD1 (6 bases). Germline V CDR1 and CDR2: MNHNS, SASEGT. The CDR3 extends over 14 amino acids. V was pared by 6 bases and J by 3 bases, with 12 bases between. In DNA form, the CDR3 reads TGTGCCAGCAGGACAGGTGAACTCAATCAGCCCCAGCATTTT. The encoded protein is CASRTGELNQPQHF.